These 9 T cell receptor beta chains came from one sample sequenced in a study of shared clonotypes between healthy human individuals. Assay: immunoSEQ multiplex PCR; the TCRdb copy retains only in-frame clones and omits some. Seen here are 650,000 to 800,000 clones, 72% observed once, and the top ten hold under 2%. Sequencing was done on a sample of memory CD4+ T cells sorted from blood. Subset given: CD45RA-negative fraction. These receptors were taken from a woman aged 25-40 years in good health.

The gene calls are TRBV15 and TRBJ2-7, with TRBD2 matching over 11 bases. V shed 2 bases and J 3 bases; nucleotides not matched to a gene: 0. There are 14 residues in the CDR3. Germline loops: CDR1 LNHNV, CDR2 YYDKDF (reference sequence). For the CDR3, the DNA is TGTGCCACCAGCAGAACTAGCGGGGGCTACGAGCAGTACTTC. It specifies CATSRTSGGYEQYF.

Of note for this clone: This specimen includes other DNA sequences encoding the same CDR3. The chain couples TRBV2 to TRBJ1-5; maybe TRBD1 (6 bases). The CDR3 has 13 residues. Trimming took off 6 bases at V and 5 bases at J, with 11 bases between the two ends. The germline CDR1 and CDR2 sequences are SNHLY and FYNNEI. The CDR3 nucleotides read TGTGCCAGCAGAGGCGAGGGGGATCAGCCCCAGCATTTT. Translated: CASRGEGDQPQHF.

The chain has TRBV4-1 and TRBJ2-1, with 8 bases that match TRBD2. The germline gives CDR1 MGHRA, CDR2 YSYEKL. J gave up 7 bases and V 2 bases, and 19 bases lay outside the gene matches. This CDR3 contains 19 residues. The chain's CDR3 is CASSQNGASGAGAVNEQFF. CDR3 coding DNA: TGCGCCAGCAGCCAAAACGGGGCTTCAGGAGCGGGAGCTGTAAATGAGCAGTTCTTC.

This chain uses TRBV6-6 with TRBJ2-7; 8 bases match TRBD1. Germline CDR1 is MNHNY and CDR2 is SVGAGI (reference sequence). This CDR3 is built from 16 residues. V gave up 0 bases and J gave up 5 bases; unmatched junction bases: 9. CDR3: CASSYSPGQVPNEQYF. The CDR3 coding sequence is TGTGCCAGCAGTTACTCTCCGGGACAGGTGCCCAACGAGCAGTACTTC.

J is TRBJ2-5 and V is TRBV15; D is perhaps TRBD1 (6 bases). Germline CDR1 LNHNV, CDR2 YYDKDF (reference sequence). This CDR3 is built from 15 residues. Trimming shortened V by 1 base and J by 1 base, and 10 bases separated the two germline ends. The DNA for the CDR3 is TGTGCCACCAGCAGAGGCCAACAGGGCCAAGAGACCCAGTACTTC. Amino acid sequence: CATSRGQQGQETQYF.

The chain carries TRBV6-6 and TRBJ2-5, with 11 bases fitting TRBD1. Near its end, the DNA agrees better with TRBJ2-7, so the J call may be wrong. The CDR3 covers 15 residues. From germline, CDR1 is MNHNY and CDR2 SVGAGI (reference sequence). The DNA for the CDR3 is TGTGCCAGCAGTTATGGGACAGGGGGTTCCTACGAGCAGTACTTC. Encoded protein: CASSYGTGGSYEQYF.

CDR3 nucleotide sequence: TGTGCCAGCAGAAACACGGAGACAGGTTTAAATGAAAAACTGTTTTTT. It yields the protein CASRNTETGLNEKLFF. This sequence joins TRBV6-6 and TRBJ1-4; D is possibly TRBD1 (6 bases). CDR1 and CDR2 from the germline V gene are MNHNY and SVGAGI (reference sequence). The CDR3 totals 16 residues. V lost 6 bases to trimming and J lost 5 bases, with 19 bases between them.

This clone occurred once. J is TRBJ2-7 and V is TRBV11-2; D remains ambiguous. This CDR3 comprises 14 residues. From germline, CDR1 is SGHAT and CDR2 FQNNGV. Trimming took 0 bases from V and 6 from J, leaving 12 bases between them. CDR3 loop: CASSLDAFSREQYF. Written as DNA, the CDR3 is TGTGCCAGCAGCTTAGATGCCTTTTCGCGCGAGCAGTACTTC.

This clone was picked up one time. The chain is built from TRBV10-3 and TRBJ1-1; unclear D gene. Per germline, CDR1 ENHRY and CDR2 SYGVKD. This CDR3 spans 12 amino acids. The germline V and J ends were trimmed by 4 bases and 9 bases, with 12 bases remaining between them. DNA for the CDR3: TGTGCCATCAGTGGGCAGGATCCAAAAGCTTTCTTT. The encoded protein is CAISGQDPKAFF.